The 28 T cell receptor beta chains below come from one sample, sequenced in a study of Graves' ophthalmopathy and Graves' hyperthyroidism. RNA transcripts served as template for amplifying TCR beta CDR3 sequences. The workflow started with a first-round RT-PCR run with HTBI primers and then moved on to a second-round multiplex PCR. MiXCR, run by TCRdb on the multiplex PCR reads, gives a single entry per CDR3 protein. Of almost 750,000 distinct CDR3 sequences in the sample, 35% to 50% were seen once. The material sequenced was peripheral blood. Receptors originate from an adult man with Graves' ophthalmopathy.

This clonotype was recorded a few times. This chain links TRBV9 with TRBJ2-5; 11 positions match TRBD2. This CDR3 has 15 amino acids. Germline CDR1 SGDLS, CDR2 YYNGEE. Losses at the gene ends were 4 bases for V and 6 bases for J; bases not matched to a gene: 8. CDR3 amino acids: CASSPWTSGRKTQYF. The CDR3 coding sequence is TGTGCCAGCAGCCCCTGGACTAGCGGGCGGAAGACCCAGTACTTC.

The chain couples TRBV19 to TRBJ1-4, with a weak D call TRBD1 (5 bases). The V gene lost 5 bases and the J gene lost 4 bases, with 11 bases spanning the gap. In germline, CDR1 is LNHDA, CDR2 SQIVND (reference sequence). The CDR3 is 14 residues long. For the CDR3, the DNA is TGTGCCAGTAGTCGGTCAGGGATTAATGAAAAACTGTTTTTT. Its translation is CASSRSGINEKLFF.

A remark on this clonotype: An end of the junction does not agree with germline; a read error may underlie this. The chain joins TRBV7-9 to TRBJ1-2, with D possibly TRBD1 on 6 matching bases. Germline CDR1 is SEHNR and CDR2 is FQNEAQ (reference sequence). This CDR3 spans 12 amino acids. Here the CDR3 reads CATSRGGDGNTF. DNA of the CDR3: TGTGCCACCAGCAGAGGGGGGGACGGGAACACCTTC. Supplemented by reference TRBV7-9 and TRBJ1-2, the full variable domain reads DTGVSQNPRHKITKRGQNVTFRCDPISEHNRLYWYRQTLGQGPEFLTYFQNEAQLEKSRLLSDRFSAERPKGSFSTLEIQRTEQGDSAMYLCATSRGGDGNTFGSGTRLTVV.

The CDR3 is CASSLDAGGYNSPLHF. In DNA form, the CDR3 reads TGTGCCAGCAGCTTGGATGCAGGGGGCTATAATTCACCCCTCCACTTT. The rearrangement links TRBV5-4 to TRBJ1-6; 7 bases align to TRBD1. CDR1 and CDR2 (germline): SGHNT, YYREEE (reference sequence). The CDR3 sequence is 16 residues long. The junction had 3 bases not matched to a gene; V was cut back by 0 bases and J by 3 bases. The full variable domain, in which reference TRBV5-4 and TRBJ1-6 provide the parts outside the CDR3, is ETGVTQSPTHLIKTRGQQVTLRCSSQSGHNTVSWYQQALGQGPQFIFQYYREEENGRGNFPPRFSGLQFPNYSSELNVNALELDDSALYLCASSLDAGGYNSPLHFGNGTRLTVT.

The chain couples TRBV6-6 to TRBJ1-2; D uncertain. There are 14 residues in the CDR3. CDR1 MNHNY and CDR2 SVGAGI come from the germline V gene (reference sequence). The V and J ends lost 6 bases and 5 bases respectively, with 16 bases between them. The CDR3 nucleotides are TGTGCCAGCAGCCCTACTGGGATAACATATGGCTACACCTTC. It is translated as CASSPTGITYGYTF.

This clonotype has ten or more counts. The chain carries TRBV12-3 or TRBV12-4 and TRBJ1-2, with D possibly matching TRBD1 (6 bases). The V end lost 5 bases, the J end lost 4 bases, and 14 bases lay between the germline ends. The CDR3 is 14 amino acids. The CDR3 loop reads CASSLTQGGYGYTF. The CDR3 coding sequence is TGTGCCAGCAGTCTCACACAGGGAGGCTATGGCTACACCTTC.

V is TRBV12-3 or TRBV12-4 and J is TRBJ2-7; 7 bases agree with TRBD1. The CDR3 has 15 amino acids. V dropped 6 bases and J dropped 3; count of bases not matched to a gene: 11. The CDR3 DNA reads TGTGCCAGCAGGTACGCCGGGACAGAAGACTACGAGCAGTACTTC. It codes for CASRYAGTEDYEQYF.

The DNA of the CDR3 is TGTGCCAGTAGTGGGACAGAGATTTCGAGCACTGAAGCTTTCTTT. It codes for CASSGTEISSTEAFF. This chain connects TRBV19 to TRBJ1-1; 7 nucleotides align to TRBD1. Per germline, CDR1 LNHDA and CDR2 SQIVND (reference sequence). The CDR3 covers 15 residues. V shed 5 bases and J 4 bases; nucleotides not matched to a gene: 10.

Written as DNA, the CDR3 is TGCAGTGCTACCGGTCCGGGACAGGGTGGTTCTGGGGCCAACGTCCTGACTTTC. Amino acids: CSATGPGQGGSGANVLTF. The V gene is TRBV20-1, the J gene TRBJ2-6, with 9 bases that match TRBD1. CDR3 length: 18 residues. V was pared by 4 bases and J by 1 base, with 11 bases of the junction left unmatched. Germline V gene data show CDR1 as DFQATT and CDR2 as SNEGSKA (reference sequence).

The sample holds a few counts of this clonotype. CDR3 bases: TGTGCCAGCAGCTGGTCAACCGGACAGGGAAACTATGGCTACACCTTC. Protein: CASSWSTGQGNYGYTF. V usage is TRBV5-4 and J usage is TRBJ1-2; 8 bases are a match to TRBD1. Germline assignment: CDR1 SGHNT and CDR2 YYREEE (reference sequence). This CDR3 has 16 amino acids. V dropped 3 bases and J dropped 2; count of bases not matched to a gene: 9.

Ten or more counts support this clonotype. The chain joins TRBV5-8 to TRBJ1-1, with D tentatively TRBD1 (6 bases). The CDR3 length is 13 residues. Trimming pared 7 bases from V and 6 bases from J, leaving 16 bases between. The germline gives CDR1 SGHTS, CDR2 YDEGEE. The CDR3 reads CASYNGRGPEAFF. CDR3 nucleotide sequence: TGTGCCAGCTATAACGGCAGGGGACCTGAAGCTTTCTTT.

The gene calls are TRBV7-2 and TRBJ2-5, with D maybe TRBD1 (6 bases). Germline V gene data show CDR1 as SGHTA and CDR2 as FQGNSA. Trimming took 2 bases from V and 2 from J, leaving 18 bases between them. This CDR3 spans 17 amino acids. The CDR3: CASSLSIVGTSQETQYF. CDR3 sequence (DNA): TGTGCCAGCAGCTTATCGATTGTCGGGACATCTCAAGAGACCCAGTACTTC.

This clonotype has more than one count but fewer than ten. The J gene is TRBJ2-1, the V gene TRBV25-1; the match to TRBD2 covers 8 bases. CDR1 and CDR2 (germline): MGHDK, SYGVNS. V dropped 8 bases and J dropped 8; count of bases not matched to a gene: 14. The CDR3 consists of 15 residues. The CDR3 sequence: CASLEKRGPRDEQFF. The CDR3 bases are TGTGCCAGCCTTGAGAAGCGGGGGCCCCGTGATGAGCAGTTCTTC.

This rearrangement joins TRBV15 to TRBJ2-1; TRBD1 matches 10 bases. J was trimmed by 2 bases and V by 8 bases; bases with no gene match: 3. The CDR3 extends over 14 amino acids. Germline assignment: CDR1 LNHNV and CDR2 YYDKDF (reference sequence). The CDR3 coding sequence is TGTGCCACCGGGACAGGGGAAACCTACAATGAGCAGTTCTTC. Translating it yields CATGTGETYNEQFF. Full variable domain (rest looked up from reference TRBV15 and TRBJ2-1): DAMVIQNPRYQVTQFGKPVTLSCSQTLNHNVMYWYQQKSSQAPKLLFHYYDKDFNNEADTPDNFQSRRPNTSFCFLDIRSPGLGDTAMYLCATGTGETYNEQFFGPGTRLTVL.

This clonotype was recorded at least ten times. The DNA for the CDR3 is TGTGCCAGCAGCCCTGGACAGGGGGGGTTTGGTGGGGCCAACGTCCTGACTTTC. As protein: CASSPGQGGFGGANVLTF. The rearrangement uses TRBV7-8 and TRBJ2-6; 10 bases align to TRBD1. CDR3 length: 18 amino acids. Germline values: CDR1 SGHVS, CDR2 FQNEAQ. The junction had 10 bases not matched to a gene; V was cut back by 5 bases and J by 3 bases.

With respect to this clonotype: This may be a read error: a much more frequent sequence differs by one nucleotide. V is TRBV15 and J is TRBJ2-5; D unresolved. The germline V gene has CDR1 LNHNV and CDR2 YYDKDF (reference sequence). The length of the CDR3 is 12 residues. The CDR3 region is CAASVGPETQYF. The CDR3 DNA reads TGTGCCGCCAGTGTGGGCCCTGAGACCCAGTACTTC. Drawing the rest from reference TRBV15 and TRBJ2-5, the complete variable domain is DAMVIQNPRYQVTQFGKPVTLSCSQTLNHNVMYWYQQKSSQAPKLLFHYYDKDFNNEADTPDNFQSRRPNTSFCFLDIRSPGLGDTAMYLCAASVGPETQYFGPGTRLLVL.

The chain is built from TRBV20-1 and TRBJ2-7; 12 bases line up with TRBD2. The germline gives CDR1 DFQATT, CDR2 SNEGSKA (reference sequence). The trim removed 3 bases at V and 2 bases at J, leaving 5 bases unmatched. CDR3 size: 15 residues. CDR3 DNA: TGCAGTGCTAGTGGGACTAGCGGGCAGACCTACGAGCAGTACTTC. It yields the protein CSASGTSGQTYEQYF.

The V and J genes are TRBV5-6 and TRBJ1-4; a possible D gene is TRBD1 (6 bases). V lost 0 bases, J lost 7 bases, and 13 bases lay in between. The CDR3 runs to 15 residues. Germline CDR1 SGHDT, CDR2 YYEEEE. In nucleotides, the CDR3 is TGTGCCAGCAGCTTGGAAGGGACATGGGGTGAAAAACTGTTTTTT. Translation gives CASSLEGTWGEKLFF.

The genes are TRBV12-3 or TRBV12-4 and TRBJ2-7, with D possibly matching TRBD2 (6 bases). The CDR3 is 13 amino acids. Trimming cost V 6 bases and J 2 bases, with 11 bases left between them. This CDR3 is CASSYRTTYEQYF. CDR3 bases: TGTGCCAGCAGCTACAGGACTACCTACGAGCAGTACTTC.

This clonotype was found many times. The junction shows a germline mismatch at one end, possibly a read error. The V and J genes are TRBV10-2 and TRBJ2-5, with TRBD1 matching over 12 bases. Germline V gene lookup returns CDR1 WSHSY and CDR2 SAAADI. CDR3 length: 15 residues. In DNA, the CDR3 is TGTGCCAGCAGTCCCGGGACAGGGGGCAGGGAGACCCAGTACTTC. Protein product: CASSPGTGGRETQYF.

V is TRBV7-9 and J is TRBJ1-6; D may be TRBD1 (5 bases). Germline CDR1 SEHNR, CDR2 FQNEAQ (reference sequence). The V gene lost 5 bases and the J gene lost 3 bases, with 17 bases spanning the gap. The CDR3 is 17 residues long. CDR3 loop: CASSQDPRQRYNSPLHF. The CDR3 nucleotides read TGTGCCAGCAGCCAGGACCCCCGACAGCGCTATAATTCACCCCTCCACTTT.

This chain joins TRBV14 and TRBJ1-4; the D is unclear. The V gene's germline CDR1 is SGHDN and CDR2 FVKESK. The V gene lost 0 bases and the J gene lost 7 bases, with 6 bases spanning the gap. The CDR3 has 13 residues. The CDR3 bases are TGTGCCAGCAGCCAAGATCCAGTTGAAAAACTGTTTTTT. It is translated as CASSQDPVEKLFF. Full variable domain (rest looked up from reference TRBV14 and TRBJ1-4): EAGVTQFPSHSVIEKGQTVTLRCDPISGHDNLYWYRRVMGKEIKFLLHFVKESKQDESGMPNNRFLAERTGGTYSTLKVQPAELEDSGVYFCASSQDPVEKLFFGSGTQLSVL.

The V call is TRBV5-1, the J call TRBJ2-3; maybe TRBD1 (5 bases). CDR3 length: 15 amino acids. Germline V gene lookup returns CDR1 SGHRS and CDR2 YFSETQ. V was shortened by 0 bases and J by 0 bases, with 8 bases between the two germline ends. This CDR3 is CASSLARVSTDTQYF. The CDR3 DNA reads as TGCGCCAGCAGCTTGGCCAGGGTCAGCACAGATACGCAGTATTTT.

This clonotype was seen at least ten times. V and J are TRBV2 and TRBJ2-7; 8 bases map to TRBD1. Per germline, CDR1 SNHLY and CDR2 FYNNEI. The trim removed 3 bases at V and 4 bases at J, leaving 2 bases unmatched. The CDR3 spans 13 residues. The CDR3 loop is CASSDDRGYEQYF. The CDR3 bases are TGTGCCAGCAGTGACGACAGGGGATACGAGCAGTACTTC.

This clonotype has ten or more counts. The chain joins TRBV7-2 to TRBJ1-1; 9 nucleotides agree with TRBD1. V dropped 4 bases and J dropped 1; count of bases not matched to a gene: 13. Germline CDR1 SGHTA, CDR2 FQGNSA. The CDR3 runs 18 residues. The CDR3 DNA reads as TGTGCCAGCAGCTCGAAGGGCACCGGGACAGGGAGGAACACTGAAGCTTTCTTT. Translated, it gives CASSSKGTGTGRNTEAFF.

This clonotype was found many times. CDR3 nucleotides: TGTGCCAGCAGCCGACAGGGCGGGTACGAGCAGTACTTC. It codes for CASSRQGGYEQYF. The chain combines TRBV2 with TRBJ2-7; 7 bases are shared with TRBD1. Per germline, CDR1 SNHLY and CDR2 FYNNEI. V dropped 6 bases and J dropped 4; count of bases not matched to a gene: 6. CDR3 length equals 13 residues.

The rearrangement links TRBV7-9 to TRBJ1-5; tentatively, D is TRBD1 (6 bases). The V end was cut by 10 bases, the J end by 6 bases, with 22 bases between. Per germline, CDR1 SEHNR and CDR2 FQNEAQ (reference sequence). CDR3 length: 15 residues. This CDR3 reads CAISVQGLAGQPQHF. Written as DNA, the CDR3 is TGTGCCATCAGTGTACAGGGACTTGCGGGTCAGCCCCAGCATTTT.

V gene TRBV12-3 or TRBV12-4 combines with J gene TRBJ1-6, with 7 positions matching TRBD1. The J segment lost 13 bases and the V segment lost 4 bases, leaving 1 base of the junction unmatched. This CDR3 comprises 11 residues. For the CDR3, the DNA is TGTGCCAGCAGTTCAGGGGGGCCCCTCCACTTT. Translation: CASSSGGPLHF.